Below, one TCR beta chain is given with its context. This record belongs to a study of shared clonotypes between healthy human individuals. Generated by immunoSEQ multiplex PCR, the TCRdb table keeps only in-frame clones and is missing some. The repertoire holds hundreds of thousands of clones, roughly 95% seen once, with 0.11% in the top ten. The J segment lost 4 bases and the V segment lost 6 bases, leaving 6 bases of the junction unmatched. The CDR3 has 14 residues. Germline CDR1 and CDR2: MDHEN and SYDVKM. CD8 cells regarded as naive lacked CD45RO, were positively chosen for CCR7, and omitted terminally differentiated effector memory CD45RA+ cells.

The chain uses TRBV28 and TRBJ1-2; 9 positions agree with TRBD1. This clonotype originated in a woman aged 25 to 45 in good health. The sequenced sample was naive CD8+ T cells sorted from blood. The CDR3 is CASRRTGDLYGYTF. DNA for the CDR3: TGTGCCAGCAGGAGGACAGGGGATCTCTATGGCTACACCTTC.